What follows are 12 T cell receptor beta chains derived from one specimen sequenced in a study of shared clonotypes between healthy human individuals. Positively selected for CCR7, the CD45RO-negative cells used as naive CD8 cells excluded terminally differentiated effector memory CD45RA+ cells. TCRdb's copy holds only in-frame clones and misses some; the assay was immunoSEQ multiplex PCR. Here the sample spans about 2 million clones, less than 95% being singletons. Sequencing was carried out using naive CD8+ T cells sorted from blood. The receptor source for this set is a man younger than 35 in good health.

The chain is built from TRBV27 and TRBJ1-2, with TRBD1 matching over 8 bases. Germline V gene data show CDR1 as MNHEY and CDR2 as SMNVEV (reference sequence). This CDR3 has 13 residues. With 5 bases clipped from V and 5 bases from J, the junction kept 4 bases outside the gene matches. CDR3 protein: CASSGTGPYGYTF. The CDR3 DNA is TGTGCCAGCAGTGGGACAGGACCATATGGCTACACCTTC.

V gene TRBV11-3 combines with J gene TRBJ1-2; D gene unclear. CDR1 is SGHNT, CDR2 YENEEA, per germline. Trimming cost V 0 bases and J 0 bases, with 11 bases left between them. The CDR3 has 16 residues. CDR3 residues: CASSLDPSRSNYGYTF. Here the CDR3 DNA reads TGTGCCAGCAGCTTAGATCCCAGTCGCTCTAACTATGGCTACACCTTC.

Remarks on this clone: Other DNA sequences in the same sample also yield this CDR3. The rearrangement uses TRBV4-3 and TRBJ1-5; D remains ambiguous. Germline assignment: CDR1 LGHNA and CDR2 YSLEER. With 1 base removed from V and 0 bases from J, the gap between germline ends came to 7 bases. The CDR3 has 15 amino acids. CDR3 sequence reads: CASSQGVYSNQPQHF. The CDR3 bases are TGCGCCAGCAGCCAAGGGGTATATAGCAATCAGCCCCAGCATTTT.

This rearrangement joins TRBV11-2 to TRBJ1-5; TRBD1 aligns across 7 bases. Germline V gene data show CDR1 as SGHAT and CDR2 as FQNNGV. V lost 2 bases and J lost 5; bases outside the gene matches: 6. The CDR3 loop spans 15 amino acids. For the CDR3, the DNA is TGTGCCAGCAGCTTAAATGGGGGGACAGATCAGCCCCAGCATTTT. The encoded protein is CASSLNGGTDQPQHF.

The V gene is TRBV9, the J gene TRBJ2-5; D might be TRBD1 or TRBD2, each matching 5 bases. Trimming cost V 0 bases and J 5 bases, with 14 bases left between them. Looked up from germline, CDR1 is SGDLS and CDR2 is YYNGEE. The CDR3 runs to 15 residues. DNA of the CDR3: TGTGCCAGCAGCGTAGGGGACGGACTTGGGGAGACCCAGTACTTC. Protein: CASSVGDGLGETQYF.

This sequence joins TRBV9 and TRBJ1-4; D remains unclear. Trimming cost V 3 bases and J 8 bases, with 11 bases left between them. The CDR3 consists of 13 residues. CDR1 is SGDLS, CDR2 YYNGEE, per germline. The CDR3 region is CASSGDGREKLFF. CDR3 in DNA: TGTGCCAGCAGCGGCGACGGACGCGAAAAACTGTTTTTT.

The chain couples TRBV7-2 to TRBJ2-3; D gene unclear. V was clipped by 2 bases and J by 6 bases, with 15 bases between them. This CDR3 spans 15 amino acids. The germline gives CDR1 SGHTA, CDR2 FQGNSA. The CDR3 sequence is CASSLFPGLLDTQYF. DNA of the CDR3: TGTGCCAGCAGCTTATTTCCCGGGCTCCTGGATACGCAGTATTTT.

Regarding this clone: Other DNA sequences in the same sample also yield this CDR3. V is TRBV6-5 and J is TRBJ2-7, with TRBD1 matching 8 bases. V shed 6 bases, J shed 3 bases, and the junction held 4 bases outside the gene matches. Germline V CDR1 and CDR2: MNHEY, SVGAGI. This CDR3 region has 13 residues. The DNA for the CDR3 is TGTGCCAGCAGCCTCGGACAGGGCTACGAGCAGTACTTC. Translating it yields CASSLGQGYEQYF.

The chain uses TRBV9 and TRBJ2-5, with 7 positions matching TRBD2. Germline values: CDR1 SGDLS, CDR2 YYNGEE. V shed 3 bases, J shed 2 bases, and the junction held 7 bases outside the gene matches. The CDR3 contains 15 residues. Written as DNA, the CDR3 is TGTGCCAGCAGCGACAGCGGGACTGATCAAGAGACCCAGTACTTC. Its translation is CASSDSGTDQETQYF. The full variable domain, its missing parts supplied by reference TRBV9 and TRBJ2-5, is DSGVTQTPKHLITATGQRVTLRCSPRSGDLSVYWYQQSLDQGLQFLIQYYNGEERAKGNILERFSAQQFPDLHSELNLSSLELGDSALYFCASSDSGTDQETQYFGPGTRLLVL.

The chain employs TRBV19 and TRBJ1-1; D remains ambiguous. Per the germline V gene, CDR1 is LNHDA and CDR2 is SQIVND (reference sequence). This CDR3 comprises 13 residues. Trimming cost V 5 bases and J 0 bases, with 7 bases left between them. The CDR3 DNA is TGTGCCAGTAGTCCCTCAGTGAACACTGAAGCTTTCTTT. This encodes CASSPSVNTEAFF. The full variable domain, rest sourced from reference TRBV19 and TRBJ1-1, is DGGITQSPKYLFRKEGQNVTLSCEQNLNHDAMYWYRQDPGQGLRLIYYSQIVNDFQKGDIAEGYSVSREKKESFPLTVTSAQKNPTAFYLCASSPSVNTEAFFGQGTRLTVV.

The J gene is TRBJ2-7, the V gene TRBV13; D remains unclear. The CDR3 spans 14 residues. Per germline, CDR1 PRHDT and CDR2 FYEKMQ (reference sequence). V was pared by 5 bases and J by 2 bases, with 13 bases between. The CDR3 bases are TGTGCCAGCAGCACTATAGTTTCAACCTACGAGCAGTACTTC. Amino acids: CASSTIVSTYEQYF.

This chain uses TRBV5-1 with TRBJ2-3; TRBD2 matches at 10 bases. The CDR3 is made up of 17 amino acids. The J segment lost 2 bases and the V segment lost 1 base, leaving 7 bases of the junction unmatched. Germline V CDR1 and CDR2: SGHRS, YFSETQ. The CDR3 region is CASSLKLAGRITDTQYF. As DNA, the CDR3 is TGCGCCAGCAGCTTGAAACTAGCGGGGAGAATCACAGATACGCAGTATTTT.